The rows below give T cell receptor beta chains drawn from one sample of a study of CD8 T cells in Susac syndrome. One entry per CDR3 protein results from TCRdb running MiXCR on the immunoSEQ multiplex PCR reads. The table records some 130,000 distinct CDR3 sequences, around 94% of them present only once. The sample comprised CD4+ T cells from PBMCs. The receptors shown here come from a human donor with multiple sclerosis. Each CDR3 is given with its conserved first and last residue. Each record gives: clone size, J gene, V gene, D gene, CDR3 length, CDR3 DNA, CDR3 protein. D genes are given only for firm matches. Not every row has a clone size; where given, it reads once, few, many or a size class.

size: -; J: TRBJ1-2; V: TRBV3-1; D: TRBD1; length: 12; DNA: TGTGCCAGCAGCACAGGGGCCTATGGCTACACCTTC; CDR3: CASSTGAYGYTF
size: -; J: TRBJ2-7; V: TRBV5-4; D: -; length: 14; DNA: TGTGCCAGCAGCTTGAAGGCAGGGAATTACGAGCAGTACTTC; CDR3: CASSLKAGNYEQYF
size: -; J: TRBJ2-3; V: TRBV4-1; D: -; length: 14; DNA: TGCGCCAGCAGCCAAGCCCCTAGCACAGATACGCAGTATTTT; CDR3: CASSQAPSTDTQYF
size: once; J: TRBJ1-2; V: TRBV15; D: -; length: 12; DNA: TGTGCCACCAGCAGAGCAGGGGATGGCTACACCTTC; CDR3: CATSRAGDGYTF
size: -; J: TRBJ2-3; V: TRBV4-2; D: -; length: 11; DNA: TGTGCCAGCAGCCAAGTAGATACGCAGTATTTT; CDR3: CASSQVDTQYF
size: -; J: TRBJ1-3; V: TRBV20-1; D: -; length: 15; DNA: TGCAGTGCTAGATTCGCGGGACTAAATGGAAACACCATATATTTT; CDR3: CSARFAGLNGNTIYF
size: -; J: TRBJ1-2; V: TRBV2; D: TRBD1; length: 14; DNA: TGTGCCAGCCTATACGACAGGGGCACCTATGGCTACACCTTC; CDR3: CASLYDRGTYGYTF
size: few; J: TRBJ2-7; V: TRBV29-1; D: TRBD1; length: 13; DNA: TGCAGCGTTGTGGGGACAGGGTTGTACGAGCAGTACTTC; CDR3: CSVVGTGLYEQYF
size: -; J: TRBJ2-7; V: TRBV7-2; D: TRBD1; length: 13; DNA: TGTGCCAGCACCCCACAGGGGCCCTACGAGCAGTACTTC; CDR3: CASTPQGPYEQYF
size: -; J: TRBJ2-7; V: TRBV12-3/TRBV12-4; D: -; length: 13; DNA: TGTGCCAGCAGCCCTTCGGTGTCGCCCGAGCAGTACTTC; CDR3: CASSPSVSPEQYF
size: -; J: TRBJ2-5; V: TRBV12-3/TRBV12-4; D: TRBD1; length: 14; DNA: TGTGCCAGCAGGCAAGGACAGGGGGGAGAGACCCAGTACTTC; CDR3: CASRQGQGGETQYF
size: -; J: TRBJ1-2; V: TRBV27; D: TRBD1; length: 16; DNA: TGTGCCAGCAGTTTGTTCGTACCGACAGGGGACTATGGCTACACCTTC; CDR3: CASSLFVPTGDYGYTF
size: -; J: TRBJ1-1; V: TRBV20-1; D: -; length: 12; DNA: TGCAGTGCGGCCGGGCCGAACACTGAAGCTTTCTTT; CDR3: CSAAGPNTEAFF
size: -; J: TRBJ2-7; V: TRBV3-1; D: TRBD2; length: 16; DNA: TGTGCCAGCAGCCTCGATAGCGGGGGACTTCCCTACGAGCAGTACTTC; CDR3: CASSLDSGGLPYEQYF
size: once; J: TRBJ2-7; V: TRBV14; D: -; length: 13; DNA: TGTGCCAGCAGCCAAGATAGAGGCCACGAGCAGTACTTC; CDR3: CASSQDRGHEQYF
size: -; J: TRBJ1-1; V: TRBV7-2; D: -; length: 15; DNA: TGTGCCAGCAGCTTAAATCCCGGGGGTGGAACTGAAGCTTTCTTT; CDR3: CASSLNPGGGTEAFF
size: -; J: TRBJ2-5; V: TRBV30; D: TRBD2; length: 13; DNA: TGTGCCTGGGTAGCGGGAGAAGGGGAGACCCAGTACTTC; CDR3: CAWVAGEGETQYF
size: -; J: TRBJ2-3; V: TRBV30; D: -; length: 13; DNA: TGTGCCTGGGCTATGACTGGCACAGATACGCAGTATTTT; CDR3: CAWAMTGTDTQYF
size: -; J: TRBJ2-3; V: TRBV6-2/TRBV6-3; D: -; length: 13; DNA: TGTGCCAGCAGTGCGGCCCCCTGGGATACGCAGTATTTT; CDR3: CASSAAPWDTQYF
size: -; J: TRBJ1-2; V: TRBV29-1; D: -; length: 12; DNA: TGCAGCGTTACAGGACAGACCTATGGCTACACCTTC; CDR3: CSVTGQTYGYTF
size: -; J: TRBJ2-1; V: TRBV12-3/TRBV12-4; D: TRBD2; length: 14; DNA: TGTGCCAGCAACCACGGGACTATTTACAATGAGCAGTTCTTC; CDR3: CASNHGTIYNEQFF
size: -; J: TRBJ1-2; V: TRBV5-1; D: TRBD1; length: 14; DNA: TGCGCCAGCAGTCCGGACAGGGCTTTTCTTGGCTACACCTTC; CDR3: CASSPDRAFLGYTF
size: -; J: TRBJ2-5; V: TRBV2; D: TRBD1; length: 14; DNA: TGTGCCAGCAGTGATAAGGACAGGTTCGTGACCCAGTACTTC; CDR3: CASSDKDRFVTQYF
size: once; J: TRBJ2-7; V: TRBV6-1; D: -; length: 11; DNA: TGTGCCAGCAGGGACAGTCACGAGCAGTACTTC; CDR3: CASRDSHEQYF
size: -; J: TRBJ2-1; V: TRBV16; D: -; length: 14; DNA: TGTGCCAGCAGCCAAGGCAATAGGGACAATGAGCAGTTCTTC; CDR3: CASSQGNRDNEQFF
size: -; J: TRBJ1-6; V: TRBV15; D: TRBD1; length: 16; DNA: TGTGCCACCAGCAGAGTGGTTGGGACAGGGAATTCACCCCTCCACTTT; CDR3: CATSRVVGTGNSPLHF
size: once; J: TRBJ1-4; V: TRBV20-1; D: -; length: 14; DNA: TGCAGTGCTAGAGATTTACGGATTAATGAAAAACTGTTTTTT; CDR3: CSARDLRINEKLFF
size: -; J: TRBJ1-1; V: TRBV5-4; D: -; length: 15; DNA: TGTGCCAGCAGCTTGGCCGTAGGGGGTGACACTGAAGCTTTCTTT; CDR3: CASSLAVGGDTEAFF
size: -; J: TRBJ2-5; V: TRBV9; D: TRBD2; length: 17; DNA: TGTGCCAGCAGCGTTGATGGATGGGGGGGGAACGAAGAGACCCAGTACTTC; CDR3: CASSVDGWGGNEETQYF